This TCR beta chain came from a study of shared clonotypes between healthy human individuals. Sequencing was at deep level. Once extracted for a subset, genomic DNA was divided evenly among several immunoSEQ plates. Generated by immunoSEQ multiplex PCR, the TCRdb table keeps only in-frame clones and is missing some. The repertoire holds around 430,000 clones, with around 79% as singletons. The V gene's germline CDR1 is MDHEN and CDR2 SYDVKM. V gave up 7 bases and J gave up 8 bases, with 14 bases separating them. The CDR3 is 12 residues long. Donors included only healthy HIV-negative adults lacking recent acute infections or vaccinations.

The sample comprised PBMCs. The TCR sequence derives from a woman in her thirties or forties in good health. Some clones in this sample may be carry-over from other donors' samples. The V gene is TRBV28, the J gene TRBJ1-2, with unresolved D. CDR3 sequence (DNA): TGTGCCAGCACCACCAGCCCGGTCGGCTACACCTTC. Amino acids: CASTTSPVGYTF.